The clone carrying this TCR beta chain was detected many times. This sample stems from a study of T cells after yellow fever vaccination. Germline lookup yields CDR1 MNHEY and CDR2 SVGEGT. The CDR3 length is 14 residues. V was clipped by 6 bases and J by 8 bases, with 17 bases between them. A universal primer site and UMIs were added as TCR cDNA was made by 5'RACE template switching. In TCRdb, the 5' RACE reads were re-called with MiXCR into one record per CDR3 protein. The sample lists hundreds of thousands of distinct CDR3 sequences, roughly 7.5% occurring once. V gene TRBV6-2 or TRBV6-3 combines with J gene TRBJ2-1; D call uncertain. This material consisted of PBMCs, taken approximately 47 days after the first yellow fever vaccination. The origin of this receptor is a young man who received the YFV17D yellow fever vaccine. This CDR3 is CASSTQGLTDEQFF. The CDR3 region has the DNA TGTGCCAGCAGCACCCAAGGGCTGACGGATGAGCAGTTCTTC.